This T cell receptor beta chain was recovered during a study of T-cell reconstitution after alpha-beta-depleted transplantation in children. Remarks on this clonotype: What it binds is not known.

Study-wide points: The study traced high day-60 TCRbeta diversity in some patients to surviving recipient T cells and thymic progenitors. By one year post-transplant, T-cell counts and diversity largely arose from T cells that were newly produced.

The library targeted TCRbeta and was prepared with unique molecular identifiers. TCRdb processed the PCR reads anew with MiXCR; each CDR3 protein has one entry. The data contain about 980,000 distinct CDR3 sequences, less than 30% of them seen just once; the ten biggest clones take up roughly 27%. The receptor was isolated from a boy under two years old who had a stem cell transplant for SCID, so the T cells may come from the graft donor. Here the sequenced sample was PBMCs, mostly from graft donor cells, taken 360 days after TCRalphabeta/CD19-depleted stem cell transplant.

The CDR3 reads CASSLSSIRNGYTF. The DNA for the CDR3 is TGTGCCAGCAGCTTGTCCAGTATCAGAAATGGCTACACCTTC. The V call is TRBV11-2, the J call TRBJ1-2; D not certain. Germline lookup yields CDR1 SGHAT and CDR2 FQNNGV. With 3 bases removed from V and 6 bases from J, the gap between germline ends came to 14 bases. The CDR3 is 14 residues long. Complete variable domain (other parts from reference TRBV11-2 and TRBJ1-2): EAGVAQSPRYKIIEKRQSVAFWCNPISGHATLYWYQQILGQGPKLLIQFQNNGVVDDSQLPKDRFSAERLKGVDSTLKIQPAKLEDSAVYLCASSLSSIRNGYTFGSGTRLTVV.